This T cell receptor (beta chain) was sequenced in a study of T cells after yellow fever vaccination (dated by TCRdb to the late 2010s). Study-wide context: The SMART-Seq v4 Ultra Low Input RNA kit was used to prepare libraries from fractions with low cell numbers. Two healthy male donors, one aged 18 to 30 and one aged 30 to 39 years, made up the cohort. Blood was drawn at multiple timepoints before and after primary and secondary immunization, with bulk PBMC replicates and cell subsets isolated. To track T-cell clones before and after primary and booster YFV17D yellow fever vaccination, bulk TCR alpha and beta repertoires were sequenced longitudinally. Beyond this particular receptor, the publication reports: A small fraction of clonotypes appeared in both the CD4 and CD8 compartments, likely as a result of convergent recombination. Because only a couple of donors were included in the study, the extent to which the findings can be generalized is limited. Because abundant contaminating clonotypes from the bulk population could be contained in FACS-sorted repertoires, computational filtering was required. Compared with the primary T-cell response, the secondary T-cell response was faster but weaker, reaching its peak on day 5 rather than on day 15. After the booster, most of the clones that had expanded following primary vaccination were detected again (almost 98% of CD4 and around 90% of CD8), which suggests that memory was broadly maintained.

This specimen's treatment or condition label, interpreted: live attenuated yellow fever vaccine strain. At each blood-draw timepoint, two biological replicates of bulk PBMCs were obtained. PBMCs were isolated from peripheral blood using a standard Ficoll-Paque protocol. TriZol was used to extract RNA from bulk PBMCs, CD4 and CD8 fractions, and dextramer-positive and dextramer-negative fractions. In its sample, this clonotype was seen many times. This clone's antigen is unknown. No clone much larger than this one lies a single base away; base qualities are absent. Instrument used: Illumina NovaSeq 6000. TCR cDNA was synthesized by 5'RACE template switching, which introduced a universal primer site and unique molecular identifiers. cDNA synthesis was primed from both the TCR alpha and TCR beta constant segments. Library amplification involved two PCR steps, and the second step added sample barcodes and sequencing adapters. Libraries were sequenced on Illumina HiSeq 2500 (2x100 bp) or NovaSeq (2x150 bp). The paper's data handling went like this. MIGEC handled demultiplexing of reads and collapsing into UMI consensus sequences, while MiXCR performed V(D)J alignment. Vaccine-responding clonotypes were identified with edgeR using replicate PBMC samples, with FDR below 0.01 and a log2 fold change above 5 up to day 15 being required. Each bulk clonotype was labeled CD4 or CD8 based on which sequenced repertoire, CD4 or CD8, contained the clonotype at higher abundance. TCRdb handled the public reads itself, with Q25 trimming in fastp and clone calling in MiXCR, and kept productive beta chains. Each CDR3 protein gets just one entry, which takes the most common genes and DNA from the rows behind it. What appears here as the V and J calls and clone size reflects TCRdb's work, not the paper's. A total of hundreds of thousands of distinct CDR3 sequences appear in this sample, around 3.6% of them only once. Together, the top ten hold around a quarter of the sample.

The junction carries 6 bases between V and J, which are trimmed by 6 bases and 0 bases respectively. Via the germline V gene, CDR1 is MNHEY and CDR2 SVGAGI. The CDR3 goes from the cysteine to the phenylalanine over 13 residues. This entry keeps only the CDR3 DNA: 39 bases, framed from base 1. Sequencing was performed on PBMCs, taken on the day of the yellow fever booster vaccination. This chain is built from TRBV6-5 and TRBJ2-1; TRBD2 is possibly the D segment (5 matching bases). The sequence was obtained from a man between 18 and 35 years old who received the YFV17D yellow fever vaccine. The CDR3 has the sequence CASSTSSYNEQFF. The DNA sequence follows: TGTGCCAGCAGCACTAGCTCCTACAATGAGCAGTTCTTC.